The 5 T cell receptor beta chains below all came from one sample that was sequenced in a study of post-analysis software for immune sequencing data. The study's findings and limits: Roughly 5 TRBV segments were significantly more frequent in patients than in controls. TRBV5-6, TRBV5-1 and TRBV20-1 were among these segments.

The TCR beta cDNA libraries contained unique molecular identifiers. TCRdb recomputed calls from the PCR reads with MiXCR, one row per CDR3 protein. There are 650,000 to 850,000 distinct CDR3 sequences in the sample; around 53% occur only once, and 4% to 5.5% lies in the top ten. Their cognate antigens are unknown. The sequenced sample was blood. The receptor set was obtained from a girl aged 5 to 17 with multiple sclerosis.

This clonotype has just a few counts. This rearrangement joins TRBV6-4 to TRBJ2-1; TRBD2 matches at 7 bases. The germline V gene has CDR1 MRHNA and CDR2 SNTAGT. This CDR3 spans 16 amino acids. After removal of 8 bases from V and 9 bases from J, the junction contained 19 bases not matched to a gene. The CDR3 is CASPTPSGNSGGEQFF. The CDR3 coding sequence is TGTGCCAGCCCCACCCCGAGCGGGAATTCTGGGGGTGAGCAGTTCTTC.

This clonotype was recorded at least ten times. The germline gene is not matched at one end of the junction; a read error may be the cause. The chain joins TRBV5-1 to TRBJ1-2; 10 bases align to TRBD1. CDR3 length: 14 amino acids. Germline V gene sequence: CDR1 SGHRS, CDR2 YFSETQ. The chain's CDR3 is CASSLTGGNYGYTF. CDR3 in DNA: TGTGCCAGCAGCTTGACAGGGGGCAACTATGGCTACACCTTC.

V is TRBV29-1 and J is TRBJ1-1; TRBD1 aligns across 7 bases. Per the germline V gene, CDR1 is SQVTM and CDR2 is ANQGSEA. The CDR3 contains 13 residues. V gave up 8 bases and J gave up 1 base; unmatched junction bases: 7. The CDR3 coding sequence is TGCAGCCACCTGGGACAGCAGAACACTGAAGCTTTCTTT. Its translation: CSHLGQQNTEAFF.

V and J are TRBV7-3 and TRBJ2-7; D may be TRBD1 (5 bases). The CDR3 is 14 residues long. Germline V lookup: CDR1 SGHTA, CDR2 FQGTGA. V lost 0 bases to trimming and J lost 1 base, with 7 bases between them. In DNA form, the CDR3 reads TGTGCCAGCAGCTTAACCCCAGGGTCCTACGAGCAGTACTTC. Protein product: CASSLTPGSYEQYF.

V gene TRBV2 combines with J gene TRBJ2-1; 16 bases align to TRBD2. The junction had 4 bases not matched to a gene; V was cut back by 3 bases and J by 11 bases. CDR3 length: 15 amino acids. From germline, CDR1 is SNHLY and CDR2 FYNNEI. CDR3: CASSDQGLAGGQQFF. CDR3 bases: TGTGCCAGCAGTGACCAGGGACTAGCGGGGGGGCAGCAGTTCTTC.